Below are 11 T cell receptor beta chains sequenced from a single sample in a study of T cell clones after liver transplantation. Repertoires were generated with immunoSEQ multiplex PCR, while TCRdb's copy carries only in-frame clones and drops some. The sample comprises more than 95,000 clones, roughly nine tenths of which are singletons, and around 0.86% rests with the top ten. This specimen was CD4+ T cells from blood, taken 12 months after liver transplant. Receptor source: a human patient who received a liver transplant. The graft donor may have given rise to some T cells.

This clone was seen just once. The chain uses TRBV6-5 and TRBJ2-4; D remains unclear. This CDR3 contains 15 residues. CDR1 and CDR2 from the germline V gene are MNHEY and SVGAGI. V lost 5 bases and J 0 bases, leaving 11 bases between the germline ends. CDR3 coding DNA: TGTGCCAGCAGTAGGAATGACGGAGCCAAAAACATTCAGTACTTC. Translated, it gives CASSRNDGAKNIQYF.

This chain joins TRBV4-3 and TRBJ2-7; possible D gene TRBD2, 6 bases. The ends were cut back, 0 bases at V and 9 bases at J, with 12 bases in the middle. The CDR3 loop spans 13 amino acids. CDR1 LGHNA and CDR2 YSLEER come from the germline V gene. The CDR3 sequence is CASSQDRVSGQYF. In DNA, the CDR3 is TGCGCCAGCAGCCAAGATCGGGTTAGCGGGCAGTACTTC.

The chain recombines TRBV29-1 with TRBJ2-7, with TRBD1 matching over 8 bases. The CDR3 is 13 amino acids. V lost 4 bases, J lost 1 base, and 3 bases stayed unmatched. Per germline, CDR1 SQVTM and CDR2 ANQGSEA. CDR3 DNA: TGCAGCGTTGCACAGGGGGAATCCTACGAGCAGTACTTC. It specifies CSVAQGESYEQYF.

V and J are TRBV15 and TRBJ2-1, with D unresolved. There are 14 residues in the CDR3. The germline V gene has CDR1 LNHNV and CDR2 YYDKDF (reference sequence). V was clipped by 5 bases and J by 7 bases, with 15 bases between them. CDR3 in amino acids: CATSENLLRNEQFF. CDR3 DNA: TGTGCCACCAGCGAAAACCTCTTGCGTAATGAGCAGTTCTTC.

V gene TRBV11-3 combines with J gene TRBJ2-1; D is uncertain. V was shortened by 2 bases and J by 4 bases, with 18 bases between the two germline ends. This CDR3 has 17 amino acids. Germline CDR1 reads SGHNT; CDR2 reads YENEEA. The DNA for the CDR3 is TGTGCCAGCAGCTTACCTTCAGCGCCCCTTATGTACAATGAGCAGTTCTTC. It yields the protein CASSLPSAPLMYNEQFF.

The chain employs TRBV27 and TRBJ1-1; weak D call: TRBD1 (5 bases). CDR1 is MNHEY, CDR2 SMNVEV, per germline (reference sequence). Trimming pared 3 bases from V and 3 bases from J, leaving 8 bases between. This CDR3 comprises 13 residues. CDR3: CASSFDRYTEAFF. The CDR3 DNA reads TGTGCCAGCAGTTTCGACAGATACACTGAAGCTTTCTTT.

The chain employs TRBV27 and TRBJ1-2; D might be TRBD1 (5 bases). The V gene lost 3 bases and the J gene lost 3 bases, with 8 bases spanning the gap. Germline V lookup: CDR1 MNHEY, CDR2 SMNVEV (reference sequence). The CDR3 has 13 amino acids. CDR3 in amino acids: CASSFAQDYGYTF. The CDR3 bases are TGTGCCAGCAGTTTTGCACAGGACTATGGCTACACCTTC.

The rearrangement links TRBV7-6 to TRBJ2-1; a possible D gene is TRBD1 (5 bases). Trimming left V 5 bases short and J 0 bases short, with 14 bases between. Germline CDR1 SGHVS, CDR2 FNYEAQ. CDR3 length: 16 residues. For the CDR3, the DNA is TGTGCCAGCAGCGCGACGGACATGAGCTCCTACAATGAGCAGTTCTTC. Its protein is CASSATDMSSYNEQFF.

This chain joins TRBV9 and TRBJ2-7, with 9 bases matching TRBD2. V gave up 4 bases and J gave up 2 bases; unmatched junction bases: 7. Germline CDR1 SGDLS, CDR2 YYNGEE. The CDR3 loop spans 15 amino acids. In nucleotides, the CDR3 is TGTGCCAGCAGCCCTAGGACTAGCGAGACCTACGAGCAGTACTTC. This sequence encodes CASSPRTSETYEQYF.

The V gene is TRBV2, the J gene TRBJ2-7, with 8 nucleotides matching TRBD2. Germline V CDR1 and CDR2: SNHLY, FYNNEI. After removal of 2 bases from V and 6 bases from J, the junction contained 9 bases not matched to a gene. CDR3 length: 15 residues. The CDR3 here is CASSESAAGVLEQYF. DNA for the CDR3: TGTGCCAGCAGTGAAAGTGCAGCGGGAGTTCTCGAGCAGTACTTC.

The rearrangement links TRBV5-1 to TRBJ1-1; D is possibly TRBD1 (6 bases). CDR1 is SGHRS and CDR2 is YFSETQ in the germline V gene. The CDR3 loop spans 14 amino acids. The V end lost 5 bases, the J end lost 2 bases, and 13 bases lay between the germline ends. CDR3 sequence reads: CASRRQGRNTEAFF. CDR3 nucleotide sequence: TGCGCCAGCAGAAGGCAGGGGCGAAACACTGAAGCTTTCTTT.